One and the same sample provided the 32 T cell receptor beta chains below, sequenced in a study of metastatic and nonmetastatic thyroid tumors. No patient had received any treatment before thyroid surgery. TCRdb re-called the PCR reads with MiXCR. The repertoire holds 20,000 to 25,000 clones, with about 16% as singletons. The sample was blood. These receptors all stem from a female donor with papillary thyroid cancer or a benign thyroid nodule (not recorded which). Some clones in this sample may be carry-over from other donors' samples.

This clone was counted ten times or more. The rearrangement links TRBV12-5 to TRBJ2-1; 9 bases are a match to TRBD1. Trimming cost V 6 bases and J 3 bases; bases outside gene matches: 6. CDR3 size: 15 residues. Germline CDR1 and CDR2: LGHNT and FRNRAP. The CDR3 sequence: CASGPRQGVYNEQFF. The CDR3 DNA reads TGTGCTAGTGGACCCCGACAGGGGGTCTACAATGAGCAGTTCTTC.

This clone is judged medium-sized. CDR3 protein: CSARVGLGQELMGYGYTF. CDR3 sequence (DNA): TGCAGTGCTAGAGTGGGACTAGGACAGGAATTAATGGGCTATGGCTACACCTTC. This chain joins TRBV20-1 and TRBJ1-2; 7 bases are a match to TRBD1. Germline CDR1 DFQATT, CDR2 SNEGSKA (reference sequence). V gave up 1 base and J gave up 4 bases; unmatched junction bases: 18. The CDR3 has 18 residues.

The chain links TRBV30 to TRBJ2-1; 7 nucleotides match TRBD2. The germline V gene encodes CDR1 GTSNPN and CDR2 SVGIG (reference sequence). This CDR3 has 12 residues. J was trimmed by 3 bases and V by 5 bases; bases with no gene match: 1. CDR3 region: CAWERDYNEQFF. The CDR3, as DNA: TGTGCCTGGGAGCGGGACTACAATGAGCAGTTCTTC. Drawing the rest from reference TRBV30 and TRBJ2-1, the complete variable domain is SQTIHQWPATLVQPVGSPLSLECTVEGTSNPNLYWYRQAAGRGLQLLFYSVGIGQISSEVPQNLSASRPQDRQFILSSKKLLLSDSGFYLCAWERDYNEQFFGPGTRLTVL.

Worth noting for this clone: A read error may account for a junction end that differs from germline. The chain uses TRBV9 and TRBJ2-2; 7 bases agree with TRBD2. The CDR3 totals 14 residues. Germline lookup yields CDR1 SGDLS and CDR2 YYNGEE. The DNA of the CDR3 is TGCGCCAGCAGCCTATCCGGGGGAAGCGGGGAGCTGGTTTTT. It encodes CASSLSGGSGELVF.

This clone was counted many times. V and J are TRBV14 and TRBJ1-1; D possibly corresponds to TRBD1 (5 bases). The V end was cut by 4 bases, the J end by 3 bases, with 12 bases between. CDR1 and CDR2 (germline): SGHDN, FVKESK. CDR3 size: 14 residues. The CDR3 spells CASSPGVWDTEAFF. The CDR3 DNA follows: TGTGCCAGCAGCCCGGGGGTGTGGGACACTGAAGCTTTCTTT.

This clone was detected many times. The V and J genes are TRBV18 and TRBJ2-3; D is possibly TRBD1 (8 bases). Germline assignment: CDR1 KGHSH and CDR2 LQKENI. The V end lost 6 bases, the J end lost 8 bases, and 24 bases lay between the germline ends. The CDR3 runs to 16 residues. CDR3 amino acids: CASSPRGDRSGGTQYF. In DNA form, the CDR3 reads TGTGCCAGCTCTCCCCGGGGGGACAGGTCCGGTGGTACGCAGTATTTT.

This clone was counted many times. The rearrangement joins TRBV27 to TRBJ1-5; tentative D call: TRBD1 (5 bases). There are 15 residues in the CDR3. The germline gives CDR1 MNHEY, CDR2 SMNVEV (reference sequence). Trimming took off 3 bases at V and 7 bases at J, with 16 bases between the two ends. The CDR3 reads CASSLGRSGTQPQHF. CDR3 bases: TGTGCCAGCAGTTTGGGACGGTCGGGAACCCAGCCCCAGCATTTT.

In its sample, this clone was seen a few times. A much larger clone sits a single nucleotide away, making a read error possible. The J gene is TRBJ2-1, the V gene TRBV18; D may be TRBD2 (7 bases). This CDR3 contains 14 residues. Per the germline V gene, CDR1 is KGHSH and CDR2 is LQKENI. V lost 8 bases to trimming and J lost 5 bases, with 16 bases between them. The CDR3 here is CASARGGKDNEQFF. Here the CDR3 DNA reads TGTGCCAGCGCAAGGGGGGGTAAAGACAATGAGCAGTTCTTC.

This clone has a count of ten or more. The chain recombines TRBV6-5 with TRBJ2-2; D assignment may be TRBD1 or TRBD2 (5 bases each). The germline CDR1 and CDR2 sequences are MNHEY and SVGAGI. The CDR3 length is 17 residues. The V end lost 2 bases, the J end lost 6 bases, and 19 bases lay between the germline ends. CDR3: CASSYPPGWGRAGELFF. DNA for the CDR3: TGTGCCAGCAGTTACCCCCCTGGATGGGGGAGAGCCGGGGAGCTGTTTTTT.

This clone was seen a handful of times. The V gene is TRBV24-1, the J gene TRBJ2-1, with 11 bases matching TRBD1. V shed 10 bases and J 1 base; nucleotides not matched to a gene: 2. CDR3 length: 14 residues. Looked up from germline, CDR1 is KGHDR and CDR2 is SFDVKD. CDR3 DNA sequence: TGTGCCACAGGACAGGGGGCTTCCTACAATGAGCAGTTCTTC. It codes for CATGQGASYNEQFF.

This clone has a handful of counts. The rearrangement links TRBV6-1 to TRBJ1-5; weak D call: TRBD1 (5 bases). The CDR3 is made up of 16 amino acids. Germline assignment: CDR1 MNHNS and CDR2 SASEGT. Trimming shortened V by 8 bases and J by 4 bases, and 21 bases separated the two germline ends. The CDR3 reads CASPLRGFKENQPQHF. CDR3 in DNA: TGTGCCAGCCCCCTCCGGGGCTTCAAAGAAAATCAGCCCCAGCATTTT.

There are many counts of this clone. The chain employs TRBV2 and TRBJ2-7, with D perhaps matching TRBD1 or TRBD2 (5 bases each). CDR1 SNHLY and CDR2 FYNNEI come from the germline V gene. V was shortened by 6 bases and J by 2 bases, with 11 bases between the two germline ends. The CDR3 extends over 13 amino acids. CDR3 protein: CASRGTSTYEQYF. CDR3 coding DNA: TGTGCCAGCAGGGGGACCTCTACCTACGAGCAGTACTTC.

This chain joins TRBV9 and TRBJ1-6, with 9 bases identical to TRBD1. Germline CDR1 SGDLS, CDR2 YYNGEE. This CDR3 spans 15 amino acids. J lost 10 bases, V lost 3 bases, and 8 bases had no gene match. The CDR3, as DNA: TGTGCCAGCAGCGATGGACAGGGGACCGGGTCACCCCTCCACTTT. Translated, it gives CASSDGQGTGSPLHF.

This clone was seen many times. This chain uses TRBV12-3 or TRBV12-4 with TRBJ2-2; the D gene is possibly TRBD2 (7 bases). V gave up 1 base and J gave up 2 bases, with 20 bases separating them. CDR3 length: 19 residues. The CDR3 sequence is CASSLVRRGLAENTGELFF. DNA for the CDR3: TGTGCCAGCAGTTTAGTCAGGCGGGGGCTAGCGGAAAACACCGGGGAGCTGTTTTTT.

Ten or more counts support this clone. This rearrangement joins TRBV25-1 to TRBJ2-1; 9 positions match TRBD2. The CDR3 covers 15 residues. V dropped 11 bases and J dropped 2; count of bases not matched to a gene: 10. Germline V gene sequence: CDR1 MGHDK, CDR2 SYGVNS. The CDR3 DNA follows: TGTGCCGCAGAGCCAGCGGGAGGCGCCTACAATGAGCAGTTCTTC. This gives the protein CAAEPAGGAYNEQFF.

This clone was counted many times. In nucleotides, the CDR3 is TGTGCCAGCAGCTATAGCCCCTCGGGGGGCACTGAAGCTTTCTTT. It yields the protein CASSYSPSGGTEAFF. The chain recombines TRBV7-6 with TRBJ1-1; tentative D call: TRBD1 (5 bases). The V end was cut by 4 bases, the J end by 4 bases, with 16 bases between. The CDR3 has 15 residues. The germline CDR1 and CDR2 sequences are SGHVS and FNYEAQ. The whole variable domain, filled in from reference TRBV7-6 and TRBJ1-1, reads GAGVSQSPRYKVTKRGQDVALRCDPISGHVSLYWYRQALGQGPEFLTYFNYEAQQDKSGLPNDRFSAERPEGSISTLTIQRTEQRDSAMYRCASSYSPSGGTEAFFGQGTRLTVV.

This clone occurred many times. CDR3 loop: CASSLDNYNEQFF. CDR3 bases: TGCGCCAGCAGCTTGGACAATTACAATGAGCAGTTCTTC. The J gene is TRBJ2-1, the V gene TRBV5-1; D not resolved. Trimming took 0 bases from V and 4 from J, leaving 5 bases between them. Germline V gene data show CDR1 as SGHRS and CDR2 as YFSETQ. CDR3 length: 13 amino acids.

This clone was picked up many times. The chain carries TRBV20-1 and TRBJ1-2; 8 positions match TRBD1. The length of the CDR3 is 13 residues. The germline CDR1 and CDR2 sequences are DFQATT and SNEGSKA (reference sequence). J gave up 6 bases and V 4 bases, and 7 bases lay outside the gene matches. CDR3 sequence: CSATMTGADGYTF. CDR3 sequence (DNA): TGCAGTGCTACCATGACAGGGGCGGATGGCTACACCTTC.

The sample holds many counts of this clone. The CDR3 here is CASSLRETYEQYF. In DNA, the CDR3 is TGTGCCAGCAGCTTGAGAGAGACCTACGAGCAGTACTTC. The chain carries TRBV7-2 and TRBJ2-7; no firm D call. The ends were cut back, 3 bases at V and 2 bases at J, with 8 bases in the middle. The CDR3 has 13 residues. Germline CDR1 reads SGHTA; CDR2 reads FQGNSA.

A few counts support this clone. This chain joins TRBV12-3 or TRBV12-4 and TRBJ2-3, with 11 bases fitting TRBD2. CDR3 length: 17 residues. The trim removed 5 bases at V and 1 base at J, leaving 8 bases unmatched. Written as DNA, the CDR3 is TGTGCCAGCAGTCGCCGACTAGCGGGACAGGGCACAGATACGCAGTATTTT. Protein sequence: CASSRRLAGQGTDTQYF.

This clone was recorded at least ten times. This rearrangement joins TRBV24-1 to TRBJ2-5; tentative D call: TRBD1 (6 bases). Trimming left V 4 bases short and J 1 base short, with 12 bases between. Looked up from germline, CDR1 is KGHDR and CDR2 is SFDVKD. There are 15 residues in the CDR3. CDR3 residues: CATSDSGQFQETQYF. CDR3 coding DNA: TGTGCCACCAGTGACTCCGGACAGTTCCAAGAGACCCAGTACTTC.

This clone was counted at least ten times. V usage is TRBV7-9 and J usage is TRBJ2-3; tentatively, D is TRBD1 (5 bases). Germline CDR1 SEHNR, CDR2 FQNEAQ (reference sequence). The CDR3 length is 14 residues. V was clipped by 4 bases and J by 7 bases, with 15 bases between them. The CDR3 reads CASSSGLHVYTQYF. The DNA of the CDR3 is TGTGCCAGCAGCTCAGGGCTGCACGTCTATACGCAGTATTTT.

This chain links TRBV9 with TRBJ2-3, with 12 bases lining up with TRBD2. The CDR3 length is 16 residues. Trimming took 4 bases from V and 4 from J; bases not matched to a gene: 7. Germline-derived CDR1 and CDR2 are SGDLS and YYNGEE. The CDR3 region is CASSKTSGRYSDTQYF. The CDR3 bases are TGTGCCAGCAGCAAAACTAGCGGGAGGTACTCAGATACGCAGTATTTT.

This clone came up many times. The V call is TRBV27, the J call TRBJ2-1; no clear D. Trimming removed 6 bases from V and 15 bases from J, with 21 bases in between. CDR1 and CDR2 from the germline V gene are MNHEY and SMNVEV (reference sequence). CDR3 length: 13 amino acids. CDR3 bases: TGTGCCAGCAGCCGGAATACGGACCCTCGGCGGTTCTTC. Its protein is CASSRNTDPRRFF.

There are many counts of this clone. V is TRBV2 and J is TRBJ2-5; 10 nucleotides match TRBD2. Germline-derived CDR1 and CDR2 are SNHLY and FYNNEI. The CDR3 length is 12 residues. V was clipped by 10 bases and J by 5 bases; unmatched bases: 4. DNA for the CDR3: TGTGCCACAACAGCGGGAGGGGAGACCCAGTACTTC. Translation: CATTAGGETQYF. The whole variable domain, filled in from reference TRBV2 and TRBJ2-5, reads EPEVTQTPSHQVTQMGQEVILRCVPISNHLYFYWYRQILGQKVEFLVSFYNNEISEKSEIFDDQFSVERPDGSNFTLKIRSTKLEDSAMYFCATTAGGETQYFGPGTRLLVL.

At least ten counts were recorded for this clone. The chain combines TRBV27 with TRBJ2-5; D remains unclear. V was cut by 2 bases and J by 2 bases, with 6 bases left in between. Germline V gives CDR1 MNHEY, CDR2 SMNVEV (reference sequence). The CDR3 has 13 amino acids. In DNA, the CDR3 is TGTGCCAGCAGTTTAGCTACACAAGAGACCCAGTACTTC. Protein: CASSLATQETQYF.

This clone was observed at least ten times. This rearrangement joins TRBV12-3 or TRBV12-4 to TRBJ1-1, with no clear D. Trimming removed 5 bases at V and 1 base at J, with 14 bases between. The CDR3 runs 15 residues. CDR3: CASSPLGRSNTEAFF. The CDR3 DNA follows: TGTGCCAGCAGTCCCCTCGGGCGGTCGAACACTGAAGCTTTCTTT.

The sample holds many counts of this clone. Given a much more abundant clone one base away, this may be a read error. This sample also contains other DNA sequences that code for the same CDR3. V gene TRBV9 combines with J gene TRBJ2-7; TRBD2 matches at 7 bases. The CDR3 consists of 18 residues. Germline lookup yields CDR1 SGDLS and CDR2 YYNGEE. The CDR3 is CASSVGPGGSGELGEQYF. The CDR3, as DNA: TGCGCCAGCAGCGTAGGCCCCGGGGGGTCGGGGGAGCTGGGCGAGCAGTACTTC. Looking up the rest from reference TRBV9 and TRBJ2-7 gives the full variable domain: DSGVTQTPKHLITATGQRVTLRCSPRSGDLSVYWYQQSLDQGLQFLIQYYNGEERAKGNILERFSAQQFPDLHSELNLSSLELGDSALYFCASSVGPGGSGELGEQYFGPGTRLTVT.

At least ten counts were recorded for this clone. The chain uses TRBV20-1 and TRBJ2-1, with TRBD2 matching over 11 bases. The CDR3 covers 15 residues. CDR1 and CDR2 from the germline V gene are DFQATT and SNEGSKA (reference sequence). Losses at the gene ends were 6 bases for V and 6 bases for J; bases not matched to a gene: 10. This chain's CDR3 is CSAPTSGRPTNEQFF. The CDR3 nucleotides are TGCAGTGCGCCTACTAGCGGGAGACCCACCAATGAGCAGTTCTTC.

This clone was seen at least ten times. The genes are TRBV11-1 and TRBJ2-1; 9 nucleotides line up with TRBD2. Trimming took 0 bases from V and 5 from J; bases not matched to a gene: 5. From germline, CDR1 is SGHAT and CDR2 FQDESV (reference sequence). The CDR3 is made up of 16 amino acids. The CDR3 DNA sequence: TGTGCCAGCAGCTTAGCGTTCCAGCGGGAGGACAATGAGCAGTTCTTC. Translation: CASSLAFQREDNEQFF.

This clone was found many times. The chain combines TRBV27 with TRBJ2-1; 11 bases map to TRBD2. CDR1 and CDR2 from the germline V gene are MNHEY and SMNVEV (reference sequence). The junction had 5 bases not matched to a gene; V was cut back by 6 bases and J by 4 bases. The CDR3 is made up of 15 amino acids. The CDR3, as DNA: TGTGCCAGCAGATCCGGGACTAGCGGATACAATGAGCAGTTCTTC. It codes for CASRSGTSGYNEQFF.

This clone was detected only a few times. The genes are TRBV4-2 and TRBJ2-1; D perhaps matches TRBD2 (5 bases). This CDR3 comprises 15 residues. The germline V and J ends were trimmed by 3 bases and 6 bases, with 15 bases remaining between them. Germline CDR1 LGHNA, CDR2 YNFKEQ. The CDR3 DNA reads TGTGCCAGCAGCCACTCGAGCGGAGCTATCAATGAGCAGTTCTTC. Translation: CASSHSSGAINEQFF.